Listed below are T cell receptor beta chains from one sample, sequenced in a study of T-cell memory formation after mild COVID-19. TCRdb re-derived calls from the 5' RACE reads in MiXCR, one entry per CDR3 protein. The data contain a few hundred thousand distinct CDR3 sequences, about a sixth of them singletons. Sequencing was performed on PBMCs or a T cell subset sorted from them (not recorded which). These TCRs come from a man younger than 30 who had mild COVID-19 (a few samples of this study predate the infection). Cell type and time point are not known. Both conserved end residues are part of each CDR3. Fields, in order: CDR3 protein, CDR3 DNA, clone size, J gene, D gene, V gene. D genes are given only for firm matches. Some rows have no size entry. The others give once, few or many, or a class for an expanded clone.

cdr3_aa: CASSLRRGRGADTQYF; cdr3_nt: TGTGCCAGCAGCTTAAGGCGAGGCAGGGGTGCAGATACGCAGTATTTT; clone_size: NA; j_call: TRBJ2-3; d_call: NA; v_call: TRBV7-2
cdr3_aa: CASSFRTGELFF; cdr3_nt: TGTGCCAGCAGTTTTAGGACCGGGGAGCTGTTTTTT; clone_size: many; j_call: TRBJ2-2; d_call: NA; v_call: TRBV12-3/TRBV12-4
cdr3_aa: CATSRVGDGYTF; cdr3_nt: TGTGCCACCAGCAGAGTCGGGGATGGCTACACCTTC; clone_size: NA; j_call: TRBJ1-2; d_call: NA; v_call: TRBV15
cdr3_aa: CASSPTSQPQHF; cdr3_nt: TGTGCCAGCTCACCGACCAGTCAGCCCCAGCATTTT; clone_size: NA; j_call: TRBJ1-5; d_call: NA; v_call: TRBV18
cdr3_aa: CASSLTGEDSPLHF; cdr3_nt: TGTGCCAGCAGTCTTACAGGGGAGGATTCACCCCTCCACTTT; clone_size: NA; j_call: TRBJ1-6; d_call: TRBD1; v_call: TRBV6-5
cdr3_aa: CASSLGPGQGLNGELFF; cdr3_nt: TGCGCCAGCAGCTTGGGACCGGGACAGGGGCTTAACGGGGAGCTGTTTTTT; clone_size: few; j_call: TRBJ2-2; d_call: TRBD1; v_call: TRBV5-1
cdr3_aa: CASSETRGLSNEQFF; cdr3_nt: TGTGCCAGCAGCGAGACTAGAGGCCTTAGCAATGAGCAGTTCTTC; clone_size: NA; j_call: TRBJ2-1; d_call: NA; v_call: TRBV7-2
cdr3_aa: CASSYRSNEQFF; cdr3_nt: TGTGCCAGCAGTTATCGTTCCAATGAGCAGTTCTTC; clone_size: NA; j_call: TRBJ2-1; d_call: NA; v_call: TRBV6-5
cdr3_aa: CASSRRGQGMNTEAFF; cdr3_nt: TGTGCCAGCAGCCGTCGGGGACAGGGAATGAACACTGAAGCTTTCTTT; clone_size: few; j_call: TRBJ1-1; d_call: TRBD1; v_call: TRBV4-2
cdr3_aa: CASSSTGESSGNTIYF; cdr3_nt: TGTGCCAGCAGTTCGACAGGGGAAAGCTCTGGAAACACCATATATTTT; clone_size: NA; j_call: TRBJ1-3; d_call: TRBD1; v_call: TRBV12-3/TRBV12-4
cdr3_aa: CANAWAGNTIYF; cdr3_nt: TGTGCCAATGCGTGGGCTGGAAACACCATATATTTT; clone_size: few; j_call: TRBJ1-3; d_call: NA; v_call: TRBV12-3/TRBV12-4
cdr3_aa: CASSSSPAGGYTDTQYF; cdr3_nt: TGTGCCAGCTCCTCTTCCCCGGCCGGGGGATACACAGATACGCAGTATTTT; clone_size: few; j_call: TRBJ2-3; d_call: NA; v_call: TRBV6-5
cdr3_aa: CSARDWLLAGNYNEQFF; cdr3_nt: TGCAGTGCTAGAGATTGGCTACTAGCGGGGAATTACAATGAGCAGTTCTTC; clone_size: few; j_call: TRBJ2-1; d_call: TRBD2; v_call: TRBV20-1
cdr3_aa: CASSPGGGIIYGYTF; cdr3_nt: TGCGCCAGCAGCCCCGGAGGGGGGATCATCTATGGCTACACCTTC; clone_size: NA; j_call: TRBJ1-2; d_call: NA; v_call: TRBV5-1
cdr3_aa: CSVVRADQETQYF; cdr3_nt: TGCAGCGTTGTCAGAGCTGACCAAGAGACCCAGTACTTC; clone_size: NA; j_call: TRBJ2-5; d_call: NA; v_call: TRBV29-1
cdr3_aa: CASSEGLTEGYTF; cdr3_nt: TGTGCCAGCAGCGAGGGCCTGACTGAGGGCTACACCTTC; clone_size: NA; j_call: TRBJ1-2; d_call: NA; v_call: TRBV7-2
cdr3_aa: CASSVGLAGREQFF; cdr3_nt: TGTGCCAGCAGTGTGGGACTAGCGGGGAGGGAGCAGTTCTTC; clone_size: NA; j_call: TRBJ2-1; d_call: TRBD2; v_call: TRBV27
cdr3_aa: CASSSPQGSQPQHF; cdr3_nt: TGTGCCAGCAGCTCGCCACAGGGATCTCAGCCCCAGCATTTT; clone_size: NA; j_call: TRBJ1-5; d_call: NA; v_call: TRBV28
cdr3_aa: CASSSERGGRETQYF; cdr3_nt: TGTGCCAGCAGCTCCGAGCGGGGGGGTAGAGAGACCCAGTACTTC; clone_size: NA; j_call: TRBJ2-5; d_call: TRBD2; v_call: TRBV7-8
cdr3_aa: CASSHSRITGASTEAFF; cdr3_nt: TGCGCCAGCAGCCACTCGAGGATAACGGGGGCCTCCACTGAAGCTTTCTTT; clone_size: NA; j_call: TRBJ1-1; d_call: NA; v_call: TRBV4-1
cdr3_aa: CASSVDSGFDTGELFF; cdr3_nt: TGTGCCAGCAGCGTAGATAGCGGTTTTGACACCGGGGAGCTGTTTTTT; clone_size: NA; j_call: TRBJ2-2; d_call: NA; v_call: TRBV9
cdr3_aa: CASSPGGATNEQFF; cdr3_nt: TGTGCCAGCAGCCCGGGGGGGGCGACCAATGAGCAGTTCTTC; clone_size: few; j_call: TRBJ2-1; d_call: TRBD2; v_call: TRBV6-6
cdr3_aa: CASSLGGTPSNTEAFF; cdr3_nt: TGTGCCAGCAGCTTAGGGGGGACACCCTCGAACACTGAAGCTTTCTTT; clone_size: many; j_call: TRBJ1-1; d_call: NA; v_call: TRBV7-2
cdr3_aa: CASTHRGQDTEAFF; cdr3_nt: TGTGCCAGCACACACAGGGGGCAGGACACTGAAGCTTTCTTT; clone_size: few; j_call: TRBJ1-1; d_call: TRBD1; v_call: TRBV12-3/TRBV12-4
cdr3_aa: CASSNRFGYTF; cdr3_nt: TGCGCCTCCTCGAACAGGTTTGGCTACACCTTC; clone_size: NA; j_call: TRBJ1-2; d_call: NA; v_call: TRBV4-1
cdr3_aa: CARGRRGRSSYEQYF; cdr3_nt: TGTGCCAGGGGACGTCGGGGGCGAAGCTCCTACGAGCAGTACTTC; clone_size: NA; j_call: TRBJ2-7; d_call: NA; v_call: TRBV6-2/TRBV6-3
cdr3_aa: CASTAREKDTQYF; cdr3_nt: TGTGCCAGCACTGCCAGGGAGAAGGATACGCAGTATTTT; clone_size: NA; j_call: TRBJ2-3; d_call: NA; v_call: TRBV28
cdr3_aa: CASSLRGGQAINEQFF; cdr3_nt: TGTGCCAGCAGTCTTCGGGGGGGACAGGCAATCAATGAGCAGTTCTTC; clone_size: few; j_call: TRBJ2-1; d_call: NA; v_call: TRBV7-8
cdr3_aa: CASSPSFRVYEETQYF; cdr3_nt: TGTGCCAGCAGCCCGAGTTTTCGGGTCTATGAAGAGACCCAGTACTTC; clone_size: NA; j_call: TRBJ2-5; d_call: NA; v_call: TRBV11-2
cdr3_aa: CASRPSHATDTQYF; cdr3_nt: TGTGCCAGCAGGCCCTCCCACGCCACAGATACGCAGTATTTT; clone_size: NA; j_call: TRBJ2-3; d_call: NA; v_call: TRBV6-5
cdr3_aa: CACGQGGTDTQYF; cdr3_nt: TGTGCCTGTGGACAGGGGGGAACAGATACGCAGTATTTT; clone_size: NA; j_call: TRBJ2-3; d_call: TRBD1; v_call: TRBV24-1
cdr3_aa: CASSFGWAKNIQYF; cdr3_nt: TGTGCCAGCAGCTTTGGGTGGGCCAAAAACATTCAGTACTTC; clone_size: NA; j_call: TRBJ2-4; d_call: NA; v_call: TRBV7-2